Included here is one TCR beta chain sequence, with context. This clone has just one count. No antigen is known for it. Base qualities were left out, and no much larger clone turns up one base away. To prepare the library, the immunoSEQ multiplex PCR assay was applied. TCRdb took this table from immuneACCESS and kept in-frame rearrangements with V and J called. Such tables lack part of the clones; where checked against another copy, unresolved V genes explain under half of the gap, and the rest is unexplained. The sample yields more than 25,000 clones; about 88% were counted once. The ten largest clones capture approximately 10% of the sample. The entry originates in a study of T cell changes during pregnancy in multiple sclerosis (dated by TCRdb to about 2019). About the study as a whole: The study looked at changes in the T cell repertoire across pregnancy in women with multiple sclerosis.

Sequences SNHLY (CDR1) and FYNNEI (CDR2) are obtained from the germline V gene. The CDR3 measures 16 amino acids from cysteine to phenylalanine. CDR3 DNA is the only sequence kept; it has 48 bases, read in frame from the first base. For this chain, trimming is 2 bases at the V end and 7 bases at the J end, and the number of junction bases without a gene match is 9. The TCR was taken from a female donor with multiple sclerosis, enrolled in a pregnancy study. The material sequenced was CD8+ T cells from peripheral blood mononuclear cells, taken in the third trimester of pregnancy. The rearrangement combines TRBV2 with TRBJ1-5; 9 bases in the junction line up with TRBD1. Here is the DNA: TGTGCCAGCAGTGAATTAAACAGGGGGCCTCGACAGCCCCAGCATTTT. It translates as CASSELNRGPRQPQHF.